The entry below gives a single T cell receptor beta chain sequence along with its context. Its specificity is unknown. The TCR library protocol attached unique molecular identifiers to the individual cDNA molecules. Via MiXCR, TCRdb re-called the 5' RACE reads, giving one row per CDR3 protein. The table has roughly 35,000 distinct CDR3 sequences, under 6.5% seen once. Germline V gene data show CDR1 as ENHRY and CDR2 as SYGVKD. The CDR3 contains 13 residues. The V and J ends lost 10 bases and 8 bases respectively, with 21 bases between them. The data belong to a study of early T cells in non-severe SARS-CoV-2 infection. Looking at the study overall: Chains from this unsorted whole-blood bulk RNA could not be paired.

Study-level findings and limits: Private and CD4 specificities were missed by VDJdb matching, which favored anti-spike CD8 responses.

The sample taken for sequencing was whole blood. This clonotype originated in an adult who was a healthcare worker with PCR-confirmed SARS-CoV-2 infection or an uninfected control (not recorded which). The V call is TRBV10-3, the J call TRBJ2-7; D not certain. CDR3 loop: CATRVSVGPQQYF. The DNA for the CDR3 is TGTGCCACGAGAGTGTCCGTTGGTCCCCAGCAGTACTTC.